The source of this T cell receptor (beta chain) is a study of CD8 T cells in cerebrospinal fluid in Alzheimer's disease. This CDR3 is 17 amino acids long. From germline, CDR1 is SGHKS and CDR2 YYEKEE (reference sequence). TCRdb re-called the 10x single-cell sequencing reads; every CDR3 protein appears as one record, without DNA. Its table lists 950 to 1,500 distinct CDR3 sequences. The sequence was obtained from a human donor with Parkinson's disease. This chain connects TRBV5-5 to TRBJ2-5; TCRdb's D call of TRBD2 is untestable without DNA. The sequenced sample was cerebrospinal fluid. CDR3 region: CASSLETSGGHGGTQYF.